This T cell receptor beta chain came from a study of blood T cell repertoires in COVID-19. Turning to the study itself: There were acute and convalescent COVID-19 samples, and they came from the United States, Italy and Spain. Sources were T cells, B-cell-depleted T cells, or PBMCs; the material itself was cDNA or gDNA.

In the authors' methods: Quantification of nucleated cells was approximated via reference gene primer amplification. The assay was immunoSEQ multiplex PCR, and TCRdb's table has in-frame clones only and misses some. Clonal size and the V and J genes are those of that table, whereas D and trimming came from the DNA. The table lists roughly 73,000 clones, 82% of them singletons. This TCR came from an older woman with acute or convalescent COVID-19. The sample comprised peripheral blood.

CDR3 sequence reads: CASSRQGNEQYF. CDR3 DNA sequence: TGTGCCAGCTCACGACAGGGCAACGAGCAGTACTTC. J is TRBJ2-7 and V is TRBV18; TRBD1 agrees at 7 bases. This CDR3 has 12 residues. J was trimmed by 5 bases and V by 4 bases; bases with no gene match: 2. The germline gives CDR1 KGHSH, CDR2 LQKENI.